This T cell receptor beta chain was sequenced during a study of Ad26.COV2.S vaccination and SARS-CoV-2 variants. Study details: The donor was enrolled in the Ad26.COV2.S arm of the COV1001 trial. Study-wide results and caveats: Those who received the vaccine showed greater spike-specific TCR breadth than those given placebo. Reported findings describe substantial breadth in spike-specific CD8+ and CD4+ T cell responses following vaccination.

Sequencing was performed with immunoSEQ multiplex PCR; in TCRdb, only in-frame clones are kept and a portion is missing. This table has about 410,000 clones, about 90% appearing once. Regarding treatment: around 19 received Ad26.COV2.S at low or high dose, single or two shots; about 5 received placebo; per-sample allocation not given. The study sampled participants on day 63 after the first vaccine or placebo injection. An Ad26 vector expressing Wuhan-strain SARS-CoV-2 spike constituted the vaccine. V gave up 0 bases and J gave up 1 base, with 5 bases separating them. From germline, CDR1 is KGHSH and CDR2 LQKENI. This CDR3 has 14 amino acids. Remarks on this clone: Antigen unknown.

The TCR was taken from a person aged 18-60 years who received the Ad26.COV2.S COVID-19 vaccine or a placebo. The V gene is TRBV18, the J gene TRBJ2-3; D uncertain. The material sequenced was peripheral blood, taken in a trial of Ad26.COV2.S vaccine versus placebo. The CDR3 DNA follows: TGTGCCAGCTCACCACCGGTCCGCACAGATACGCAGTATTTT. It encodes CASSPPVRTDTQYF.